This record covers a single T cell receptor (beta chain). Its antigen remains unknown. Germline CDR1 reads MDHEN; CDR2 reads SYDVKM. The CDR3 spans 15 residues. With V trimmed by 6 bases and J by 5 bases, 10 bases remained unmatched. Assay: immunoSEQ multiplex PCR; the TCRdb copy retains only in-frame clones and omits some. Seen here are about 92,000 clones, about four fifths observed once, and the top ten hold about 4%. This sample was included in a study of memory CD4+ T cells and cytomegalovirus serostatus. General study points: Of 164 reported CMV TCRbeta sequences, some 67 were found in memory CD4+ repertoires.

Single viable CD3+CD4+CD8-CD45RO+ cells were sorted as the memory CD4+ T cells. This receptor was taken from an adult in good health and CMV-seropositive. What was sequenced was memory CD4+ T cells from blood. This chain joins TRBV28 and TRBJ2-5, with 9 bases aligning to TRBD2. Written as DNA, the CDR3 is TGTGCCAGCAGAAATAGCGGGAGCGGGAAGGAGACCCAGTACTTC. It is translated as CASRNSGSGKETQYF.